Each of the 26 T cell receptor beta chains below was sequenced from the same sample in a study of blood T cell repertoires in COVID-19. Some clones are missing from TCRdb's copy, which holds only in-frame ones; the method was immunoSEQ multiplex PCR. The table records about 68,000 clones, approximately 90% of them present only once. Sequences were obtained from peripheral blood. The source of these receptors is a man between 45 and 60 years old with acute or convalescent COVID-19.

This clone came up a few times. The chain links TRBV7-2 to TRBJ1-5, with 8 bases aligning to TRBD1. Losses at the gene ends were 5 bases for V and 5 bases for J; bases not matched to a gene: 11. The CDR3 is 16 residues long. Germline CDR1 and CDR2: SGHTA and FQGNSA. The CDR3 bases are TGTGCCAGCAGCAACACAGGGGGGTATACTCATCAGCCCCAGCATTTT. Its translation: CASSNTGGYTHQPQHF.

The rearrangement joins TRBV19 to TRBJ1-5; D perhaps matches TRBD1 (5 bases). Germline V gene data show CDR1 as LNHDA and CDR2 as SQIVND (reference sequence). V shed 5 bases and J shed 6 bases, with 11 bases lying between them. The CDR3 loop spans 13 amino acids. CDR3 in DNA: TGTGCCAGTAGTTTGCAGGGTGGTCAGCCCCAGCATTTT. Protein product: CASSLQGGQPQHF.

This chain links TRBV5-1 with TRBJ2-1; 9 bases match TRBD2. The junction had 1 base not matched to a gene; V was cut back by 0 bases and J by 0 bases. In germline, CDR1 is SGHRS, CDR2 YFSETQ. This CDR3 has 16 residues. Written as DNA, the CDR3 is TGCGCCAGCAGCTTGGGTAGCGGGAGCTCCTACAATGAGCAGTTCTTC. This codes for CASSLGSGSSYNEQFF.

This clone was detected a few times. The CDR3 coding sequence is TGTGCCAGTAGTCGGTCCCCGACAGGGGGCATCTCCTACAATGAGCAGTTCTTC. Amino acid sequence: CASSRSPTGGISYNEQFF. The genes are TRBV19 and TRBJ2-1; 10 positions match TRBD1. Per germline, CDR1 LNHDA and CDR2 SQIVND (reference sequence). The CDR3 consists of 18 residues. With V trimmed by 5 bases and J by 0 bases, 10 bases remained unmatched.

The chain is built from TRBV30 and TRBJ2-7; tentative D call: TRBD1 (5 bases). The CDR3 covers 13 residues. V lost 0 bases and J 0 bases, leaving 6 bases between the germline ends. Germline loops: CDR1 GTSNPN, CDR2 SVGIG (reference sequence). In DNA, the CDR3 is TGTGCCTGGAGTGTAGGGGCCTCCTACGAGCAGTACGTC. It is translated as CAWSVGASYEQYV.

V is TRBV6-5 and J is TRBJ1-3, with a tentative D call TRBD1 (5 bases). Germline V gene lookup returns CDR1 MNHEY and CDR2 SVGAGI. V lost 0 bases and J 0 bases, leaving 9 bases between the germline ends. This CDR3 contains 16 residues. CDR3 in DNA: TGTGCCAGCAGTTACTCTGGGGCCCACTCTGGAAACACCATATATTTT. It yields the protein CASSYSGAHSGNTIYF.

CDR3 amino acids: CASSFGEATGELFF. CDR3 bases: TGTGCCAGCAGCTTCGGCGAGGCTACCGGGGAGCTGTTTTTT. The rearrangement joins TRBV3-1 (or the pseudogene TRBV3-2) to TRBJ2-2; D call uncertain. This CDR3 region has 14 residues. Trimming left V 5 bases short and J 5 bases short, with 12 bases between. Germline V lookup: CDR1 LGHDT, CDR2 YNNKEL (reference sequence).

V gene TRBV5-5 combines with J gene TRBJ1-6; D is uncertain. The V end lost 0 bases, the J end lost 4 bases, and 14 bases lay between the germline ends. CDR1 is SGHKS and CDR2 is YYEKEE in the germline V gene (reference sequence). The length of the CDR3 is 17 residues. The CDR3 spells CASSLVPTGYYNSPLHF. CDR3 nucleotides: TGTGCCAGCAGCTTGGTACCGACGGGGTATTATAATTCACCCCTCCACTTT.

The chain recombines TRBV19 with TRBJ1-1; 7 bases align to TRBD1. This CDR3 region has 14 residues. Germline values: CDR1 LNHDA, CDR2 SQIVND (reference sequence). J lost 1 base, V lost 10 bases, and 9 bases had no gene match. The CDR3 DNA follows: TGTGCCACTAACTACAGGGGCAGGAACACTGAAGCTTTCTTT. This encodes CATNYRGRNTEAFF.

CDR3: CASSTTSGSYEQYF. As DNA, the CDR3 is TGTGCCAGCAGCACGACTTCAGGGTCCTACGAGCAGTACTTC. This chain connects TRBV5-6 to TRBJ2-7; possible D gene TRBD1, 5 bases. CDR3 length: 14 amino acids. Germline V gene data show CDR1 as SGHDT and CDR2 as YYEEEE. V was shortened by 4 bases and J by 1 base, with 12 bases between the two germline ends.

V usage is TRBV7-3 and J usage is TRBJ2-3; 9 bases fit TRBD2. V lost 5 bases, J lost 4 bases, and 16 bases stayed unmatched. Germline V gives CDR1 SGHTA, CDR2 FQGTGA. This CDR3 is built from 18 residues. CDR3: CASSHTKLASGTSDTQYF. CDR3 DNA: TGTGCCAGCAGCCACACAAAATTGGCTAGCGGGACATCAGATACGCAGTATTTT.

This chain links TRBV15 with TRBJ1-1, with D hard to call. V lost 4 bases, J lost 10 bases, and 16 bases lay in between. The CDR3 consists of 13 residues. From germline, CDR1 is LNHNV and CDR2 YYDKDF (reference sequence). In nucleotides, the CDR3 is TGTGCCACCAGCAACCGACTGCCCGAGGGAGCTTTCTTT. It is translated as CATSNRLPEGAFF.

The chain employs TRBV6-5 and TRBJ2-3; 7 bases agree with TRBD1. J lost 5 bases, V lost 11 bases, and 10 bases had no gene match. The CDR3 is made up of 13 amino acids. Germline V gene sequence: CDR1 MNHEY, CDR2 SVGAGI. The CDR3 protein is CAESLDREDTQYF. The CDR3 DNA sequence: TGTGCCGAATCTTTAGACAGGGAAGATACGCAGTATTTT.

This chain connects TRBV29-1 to TRBJ2-1, with a weak D call TRBD2 (6 bases). Looked up from germline, CDR1 is SQVTM and CDR2 is ANQGSEA. This CDR3 is 11 amino acids long. V was clipped by 7 bases and J by 9 bases, with 13 bases between them. The CDR3 region has the DNA TGCAGCGCCGTAACTAGCATTGAGCAGTTCTTC. Protein sequence: CSAVTSIEQFF.

The chain uses TRBV30 and TRBJ1-3; TRBD1 is a possible D gene (5 bases). CDR1 and CDR2 from the germline V gene are GTSNPN and SVGIG (reference sequence). Trimming cost V 2 bases and J 0 bases, with 23 bases left between them. The CDR3 is 19 residues long. CDR3 sequence (DNA): TGTGCCTGGAGTTTGGGGATCCAGGACCGGAGGGGCTCTGGAAACACCATATATTTT. Translation gives CAWSLGIQDRRGSGNTIYF.

V gene TRBV28 combines with J gene TRBJ1-5, with 7 bases lining up with TRBD1. Germline-derived CDR1 and CDR2 are MDHEN and SYDVKM. The CDR3 length is 13 residues. V shed 8 bases, J shed 6 bases, and the junction held 7 bases outside the gene matches. In DNA, the CDR3 is TGTGCCAGCGGTGACAGGGTGGTTCAGCCCCAGCATTTT. Protein sequence: CASGDRVVQPQHF.

This chain connects TRBV29-1 to TRBJ2-3; 7 bases map to TRBD1. The trim removed 1 base at V and 0 bases at J, leaving 7 bases unmatched. The CDR3 consists of 16 residues. Germline CDR1 is SQVTM and CDR2 is ANQGSEA. CDR3 amino acids: CSVEGGYRGSTDTQYF. In nucleotides, the CDR3 is TGCAGCGTTGAAGGGGGATACAGGGGAAGCACAGATACGCAGTATTTT.

CDR3 protein: CASSELTGGETDTQYF. DNA for the CDR3: TGTGCCAGCAGCGAACTGACAGGGGGCGAAACAGATACGCAGTATTTT. J is TRBJ2-3 and V is TRBV7-9; 10 nucleotides match TRBD1. Germline assignment: CDR1 SEHNR and CDR2 FQNEAQ (reference sequence). The ends lost 5 bases at V and 3 bases at J; junction bases unmatched: 8. The length of the CDR3 is 16 residues.

The J gene is TRBJ1-2, the V gene TRBV3-1 (or the pseudogene TRBV3-2), with TRBD1 matching 9 bases. J was trimmed by 4 bases and V by 2 bases; bases with no gene match: 2. Germline V gives CDR1 LGHDT, CDR2 YNNKEL (reference sequence). This CDR3 has 14 residues. The CDR3 sequence: CASSQNRGPYGYTF. The CDR3 bases are TGTGCCAGCAGCCAAAACAGGGGGCCCTATGGCTACACCTTC.

This clone was counted once. The rearrangement joins TRBV6-5 to TRBJ2-1; D perhaps matches TRBD2 (6 bases). CDR1 is MNHEY, CDR2 SVGAGI, per germline. V was pared by 1 base and J by 2 bases, with 9 bases between. CDR3 length equals 15 residues. The CDR3 reads CASSYWRDTYNEQFF. The CDR3 region has the DNA TGTGCCAGCAGTTACTGGAGGGATACCTACAATGAGCAGTTCTTC.

The chain joins TRBV27 to TRBJ2-7; a weak D match, TRBD1 (5 bases). Germline V gene sequence: CDR1 MNHEY, CDR2 SMNVEV (reference sequence). V lost 3 bases and J lost 2, with 11 bases in between. This CDR3 spans 14 amino acids. In DNA, the CDR3 is TGTGCCAGCAGTTTCAGGCAGGGTCCCTACGAGCAGTACTTC. It is translated as CASSFRQGPYEQYF.

This chain connects TRBV5-4 to TRBJ1-6; 10 bases align to TRBD1. CDR3 length: 15 amino acids. The J segment lost 7 bases and the V segment lost 4 bases, leaving 5 bases of the junction unmatched. Germline V CDR1 and CDR2: SGHNT, YYREEE (reference sequence). For the CDR3, the DNA is TGTGCCAGCAGCCAGACAGGGGGCGGCAATTCACCCCTCCACTTT. It encodes CASSQTGGGNSPLHF.

The V call is TRBV18, the J call TRBJ2-1; a possible D gene is TRBD1 (6 bases). The CDR3 is made up of 14 amino acids. Germline CDR1 KGHSH, CDR2 LQKENI. Trimming took off 8 bases at V and 0 bases at J, with 11 bases between the two ends. In DNA, the CDR3 is TGTGCCAGCATCCAGGGGAGCTCCTACAATGAGCAGTTCTTC. Translation gives CASIQGSSYNEQFF.

This chain connects TRBV7-3 to TRBJ2-7; 7 positions match TRBD1. The J segment lost 4 bases and the V segment lost 5 bases, leaving 5 bases of the junction unmatched. This CDR3 comprises 13 residues. Germline V gene sequence: CDR1 SGHTA, CDR2 FQGTGA. CDR3 loop: CASSMGQTYEQYF. As DNA, the CDR3 is TGTGCCAGCAGCATGGGACAGACTTACGAGCAGTACTTC.

V gene TRBV29-1 combines with J gene TRBJ1-1; maybe TRBD1 (5 bases). V was cut by 0 bases and J by 0 bases, with 8 bases left in between. The CDR3 loop spans 14 amino acids. The germline V gene has CDR1 SQVTM and CDR2 ANQGSEA. DNA of the CDR3: TGCAGCGTTGAAGAGGGGGGGGTGAACACTGAAGCTTTCTTT. This codes for CSVEEGGVNTEAFF.

This clone was observed once. The chain employs TRBV7-9 and TRBJ2-1; tentatively, D is TRBD1 (6 bases). Trimming stripped 3 bases from V and 9 bases from J, with 18 bases between. This CDR3 has 15 amino acids. Per the germline V gene, CDR1 is SEHNR and CDR2 is FQNEAQ (reference sequence). The CDR3 DNA sequence: TGTGCCAGCAGCTTCATAATTAACAGGGATGCTGAGCAGTTCTTC. This gives the protein CASSFIINRDAEQFF.